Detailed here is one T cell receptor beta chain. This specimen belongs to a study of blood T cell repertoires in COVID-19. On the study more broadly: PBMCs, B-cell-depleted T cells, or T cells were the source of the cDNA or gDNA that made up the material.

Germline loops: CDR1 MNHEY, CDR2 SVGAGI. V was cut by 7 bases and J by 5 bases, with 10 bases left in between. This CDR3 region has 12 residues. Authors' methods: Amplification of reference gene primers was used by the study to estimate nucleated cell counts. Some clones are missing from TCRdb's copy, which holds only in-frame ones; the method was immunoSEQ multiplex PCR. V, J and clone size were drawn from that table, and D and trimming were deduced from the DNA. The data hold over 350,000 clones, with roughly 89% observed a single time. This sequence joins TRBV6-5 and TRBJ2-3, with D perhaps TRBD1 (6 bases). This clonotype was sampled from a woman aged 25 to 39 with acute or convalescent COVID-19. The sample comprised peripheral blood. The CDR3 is CASTQQGDTQYF. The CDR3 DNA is TGTGCCAGCACCCAACAGGGAGATACGCAGTATTTT.